The source of this T cell receptor beta chain is a study of cytomegalovirus exposure and HLA in healthy donors. Findings of the study overall: Investigators reported 150 to 200 TCR beta chains as tied to cytomegalovirus.

Remarks on this clone: No antigen is known for it.

The germline gives CDR1 MNHNS, CDR2 SASEGT. The CDR3 extends over 14 amino acids. The V and J ends lost 3 bases and 7 bases, in that order; junction bases with no gene match: 8. Generated by immunoSEQ multiplex PCR, the TCRdb table keeps only in-frame clones and is missing some. The sample shows around 120,000 clones, more than 70% of them seen only once. The TCR originated in a man between 18 and 29 years old in good health and CMV-seronegative. The gene calls are TRBV6-1 and TRBJ2-7; 8 bases fit TRBD1. The sequenced sample consisted of PBMCs. The CDR3 region is CASSELQGANEQYF. Here the CDR3 DNA reads TGTGCCAGCAGTGAGCTTCAGGGGGCAAATGAGCAGTACTTC.